A single sample is the source of the 7 T cell receptor beta chains below, sequenced in a study of molecular identifiers for immune sequencing clone quantification. Each CDR3 protein gets one entry after TCRdb re-called the PCR reads with MiXCR. The table shows around 480,000 distinct CDR3 sequences, with about a fifth occurring only once. Sequencing was done on a sample of naive CD8+ T cells from blood, with Jurkat cell RNA spiked in. Regarding subset: FACS-sorted CD8+CD4-CCR7+CD45RA+ naive T cells. The receptor set was obtained from a human donor in good health. Some libraries in this study had Jurkat cell RNA spiked in.

The rearrangement joins TRBV14 to TRBJ2-7; 15 bases are a match to TRBD2. The V gene end was trimmed by 0 bases and the J gene end by 5 bases; junction bases not matched to a gene: 8. This CDR3 region has 18 residues. The V gene's germline CDR1 is SGHDN and CDR2 FVKESK. The DNA of the CDR3 is TGTGCCAGCAGCCAAGAGGGACTAGCGGGGGGCCCCAGCGACGAGCAGTACTTC. It codes for CASSQEGLAGGPSDEQYF. The full variable domain, rest sourced from reference TRBV14 and TRBJ2-7, is EAGVTQFPSHSVIEKGQTVTLRCDPISGHDNLYWYRRVMGKEIKFLLHFVKESKQDESGMPNNRFLAERTGGTYSTLKVQPAELEDSGVYFCASSQEGLAGGPSDEQYFGPGTRLTVT.

CDR3 in DNA: TGTGCCAGCAACCGGGACGACACAGATACGCAGTATTTT. Amino acids: CASNRDDTDTQYF. The chain links TRBV9 to TRBJ2-3, with D tentatively TRBD1 or TRBD2 (5 bases each). Germline V gene data show CDR1 as SGDLS and CDR2 as YYNGEE. The CDR3 extends over 13 amino acids. V lost 6 bases to trimming and J lost 2 bases, with 10 bases between them.

This clonotype was counted only a few times. This chain links TRBV5-1 with TRBJ2-1, with D perhaps TRBD1 or TRBD2 (5 bases each). The germline V and J ends were trimmed by 2 bases and 4 bases, with 19 bases remaining between them. The CDR3 is 17 residues long. CDR1 SGHRS and CDR2 YFSETQ come from the germline V gene. CDR3 loop: CASSFNVRDPSYNEQFF. The CDR3 DNA reads as TGCGCCAGCAGCTTCAACGTCCGGGACCCCTCTTACAATGAGCAGTTCTTC.

The chain links TRBV9 to TRBJ2-6; no clear D gene. The CDR3 runs to 18 residues. Looked up from germline, CDR1 is SGDLS and CDR2 is YYNGEE. V dropped 0 bases and J dropped 0 bases, with 13 bases sitting between them. CDR3 DNA sequence: TGTGCCAGCAGCGTAGTCCCCCTCCCCGGCTCTGGGGCCAACGTCCTGACTTTC. This translates into CASSVVPLPGSGANVLTF.

To note about this clonotype: This could be a read error, since a much larger clone is one nucleotide away. This chain uses TRBV7-9 with TRBJ2-3; D is undetermined. Gene TRBJ1-5 matches the end of the DNA better, so the J call may be wrong. The CDR3 has 13 amino acids. Germline values: CDR1 SEHNR, CDR2 FQNEAQ (reference sequence). Here the CDR3 DNA reads TGTGCCAGCAGCTTTGCTAGATCGGATACGCAGCATTTT. Translated, it gives CASSFARSDTQHF.

The chain combines TRBV20-1 with TRBJ1-5, with unresolved D. The germline V gene has CDR1 DFQATT and CDR2 SNEGSKA (reference sequence). The germline V and J ends were trimmed by 3 bases and 5 bases, with 17 bases remaining between them. There are 15 residues in the CDR3. CDR3 coding DNA: TGCAGTGCTAGGCTACTCTTTGTTGCGGATCAGCCCCAGCATTTT. Amino acid sequence: CSARLLFVADQPQHF.

With regard to this clonotype: A read error is possible here, since a much larger clone lies one base away. The rearrangement links TRBV20-1 to TRBJ2-7; no firm D call. The CDR3 is 12 amino acids. Germline CDR1 and CDR2: DFQATT and SNEGSKA (reference sequence). The CDR3 loop reads CSARVNTYDQYF. The CDR3 coding sequence is TGCAGTGCTAGAGTTAACACCTACGATCAGTACTTC.